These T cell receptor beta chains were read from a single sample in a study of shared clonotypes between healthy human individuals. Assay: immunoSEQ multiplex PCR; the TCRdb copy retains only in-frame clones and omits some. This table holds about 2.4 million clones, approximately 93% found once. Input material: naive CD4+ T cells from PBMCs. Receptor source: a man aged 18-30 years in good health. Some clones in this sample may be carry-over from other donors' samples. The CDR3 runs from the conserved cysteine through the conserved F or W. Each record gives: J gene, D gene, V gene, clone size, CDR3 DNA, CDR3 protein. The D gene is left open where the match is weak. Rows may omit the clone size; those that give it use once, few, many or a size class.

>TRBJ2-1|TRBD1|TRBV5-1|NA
TGCGCCAGCAGCTTGGCCCCCGGGACAGGGGGATCCAATGAGCAGTTCTTC
CASSLAPGTGGSNEQFF
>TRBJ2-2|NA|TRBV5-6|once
TGTGCCAGCAGCTTGATGGCGCGACAGAACACCGGGGAGCTGTTTTTT
CASSLMARQNTGELFF
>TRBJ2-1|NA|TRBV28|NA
TGTGCCAGCAGTTCTCGGCAATTCTCCTACAATGAGCAGTTCTTC
CASSSRQFSYNEQFF
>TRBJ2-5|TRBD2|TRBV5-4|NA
TGTGCCAGCAGCTTGGCCACACCAATAGCGGGAGGGGAGACCCAGTACTTC
CASSLATPIAGGETQYF
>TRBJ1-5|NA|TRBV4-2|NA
TGTGCCAGCAGCCCTGATGGGGGTCAGCCCCAGCATTTT
CASSPDGGQPQHF
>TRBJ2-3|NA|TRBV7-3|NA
TGTGCCAGCAGCTTAAGGGAATGGGGCGATACGCAGTATTTT
CASSLREWGDTQYF
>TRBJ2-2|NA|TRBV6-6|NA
TGTGCCAGCAGTACCCGGGGGCCCACCGGGGAGCTGTTTTTT
CASSTRGPTGELFF
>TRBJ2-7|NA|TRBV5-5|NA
TGTGCCAGCAGCTTGGGAGTATCCTACGAGCAGTACTTC
CASSLGVSYEQYF
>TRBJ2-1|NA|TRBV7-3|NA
TGTGCCAGCAGCTTGGCAGCCGTATCAAATGAGCAGTTCTTC
CASSLAAVSNEQFF
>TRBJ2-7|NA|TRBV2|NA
TGTGCCAGCAAAGGGGACGGAGGGCTCGAGCAGTACTTC
CASKGDGGLEQYF
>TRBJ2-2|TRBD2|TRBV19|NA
TGTGCCAGTAGCGACAGTAGCGGGAGTTTCACCGGGGAGCTGTTTTTT
CASSDSSGSFTGELFF
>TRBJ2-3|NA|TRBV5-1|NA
TGCGCCAGCAGCTTGGAAGGAGGCGGATCCGTGGATACGCAGTATTTT
CASSLEGGGSVDTQYF
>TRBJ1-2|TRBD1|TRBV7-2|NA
TGTGCCAGCAGTTTAGGGGGCGGCTACACCTTC
CASSLGGGYTF
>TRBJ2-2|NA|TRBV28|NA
TGTGCCAGCAGCCCTCCGACAGTAGGGGCCGGGGAGCTGTTTTTT
CASSPPTVGAGELFF
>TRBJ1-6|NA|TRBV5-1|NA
TGCGCCAGCAGCTTGGCGGGGTCGGGTATCCATTCACCCCTCCACTTT
CASSLAGSGIHSPLHF
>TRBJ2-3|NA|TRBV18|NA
TGTGCCAGCTCACCTATCAGGACAGATACGCAGTATTTT
CASSPIRTDTQYF
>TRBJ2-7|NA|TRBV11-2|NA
TGTGCCAGCAGCTTAACAGGTTTCAACGAGCAGTACTTC
CASSLTGFNEQYF
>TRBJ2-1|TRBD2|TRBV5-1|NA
TGCGCCAGCAGCTTTAGTAGCGGGAGGGCTTTTTGGGACTACAATGAGCAGTTCTTC
CASSFSSGRAFWDYNEQFF
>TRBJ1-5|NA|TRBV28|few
TGTGCCAGCAGTAATCGACAGAATCAGCCCCAGCATTTT
CASSNRQNQPQHF
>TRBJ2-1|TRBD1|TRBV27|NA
TGTGCCAGCAGTTCCGCCGGGACAGGGAACAATGAGCAGTTCTTC
CASSSAGTGNNEQFF
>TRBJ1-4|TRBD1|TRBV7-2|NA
TGTGCCAGCAGCTTAGAAAGGGGGCGAAAACTGTTTTTT
CASSLERGRKLFF
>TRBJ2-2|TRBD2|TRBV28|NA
TGTGCCAGTGTAGCGGGAATTAACACCGGGGAGCTGTTTTTT
CASVAGINTGELFF
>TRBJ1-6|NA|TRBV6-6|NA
TGTGCCAGCAGTTACCTGGGAGAAGGACCCCTCCACTTT
CASSYLGEGPLHF
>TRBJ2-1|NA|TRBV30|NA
TGTGCCTGGAGTGTTAGGGGCAATGAGCAGTTCTTC
CAWSVRGNEQFF
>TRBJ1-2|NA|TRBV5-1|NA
TGCGCCAGCAGCCCGGGGACCCTTCGCTATGGCTACACCTTC
CASSPGTLRYGYTF
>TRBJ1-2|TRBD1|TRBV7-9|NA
TGTGCCAGCAGAAGGGACAGGGGGTTAGACGGCTACACCTTC
CASRRDRGLDGYTF
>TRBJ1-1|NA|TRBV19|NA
TGTGCCAGTAGTATTATTCCGGGGGGCGAAGCTTTCTTT
CASSIIPGGEAFF
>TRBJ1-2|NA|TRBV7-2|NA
TGTGCCAGCAGCCCGGCCGGACAGCCAGGAGGCTACACCTTC
CASSPAGQPGGYTF
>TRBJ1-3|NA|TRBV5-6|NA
TGTGCCAGCAGCTGGGGAACAGGTCCGGGTGGAAACACCATATATTTT
CASSWGTGPGGNTIYF
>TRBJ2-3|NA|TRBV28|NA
TGTGCCATCGACGAATGGGGGAGAGATACGCAGTATTTT
CAIDEWGRDTQYF
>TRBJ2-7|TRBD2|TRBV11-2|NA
TGTGCCAGCAGCTCTTATGCCACAAACCGGGACTACCTCTACGAGCAGTACTTC
CASSSYATNRDYLYEQYF
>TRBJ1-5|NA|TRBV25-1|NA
TGTGCCAGCAGCTATTCGACAGATCAGCCCCAGCATTTT
CASSYSTDQPQHF
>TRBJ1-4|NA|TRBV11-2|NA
TGTGCCAGCAGCTTTAGATTCGGGGGCTCCGGTGAAAAACTGTTTTTT
CASSFRFGGSGEKLFF
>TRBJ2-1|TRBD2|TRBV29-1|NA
TGCAGCGTAGGAACAGGACTAGCGGAATACAATGAGCAGTTCTTC
CSVGTGLAEYNEQFF
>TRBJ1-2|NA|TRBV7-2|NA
TGTGCCAGCAGTTCGTTAGTGACTAACACCTTC
CASSSLVTNTF
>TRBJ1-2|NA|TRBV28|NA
TGTGCCAGCTACTTGCAGGGGGGCTACACCTTC
CASYLQGGYTF
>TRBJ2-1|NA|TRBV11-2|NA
TGTGCCAGCAGACAACCAGGACGGGCCAATGAGCAGTTCTTC
CASRQPGRANEQFF
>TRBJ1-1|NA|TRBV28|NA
TGTGCCAGCAGCCCTCACGGGGGGCGCGGCACTGAAGCTTTCTTT
CASSPHGGRGTEAFF
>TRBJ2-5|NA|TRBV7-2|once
TGTGCCAGCAGCTTAGAGAGGAGGGAGACCCAGTACTTC
CASSLERRETQYF
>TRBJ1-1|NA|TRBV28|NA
TGTGCCAGCAGCCCCGCCGGGGGCGGGGGTGAAGCTTTCTTT
CASSPAGGGGEAFF
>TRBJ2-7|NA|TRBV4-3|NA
TGCGCCAGCAGCCAAGGGTTAAGGGGCGAGCAGTACTTC
CASSQGLRGEQYF
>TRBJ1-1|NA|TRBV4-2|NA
TGTGCCAGCAGCCCAGACAGCGGTGAAGCTTTCTTT
CASSPDSGEAFF
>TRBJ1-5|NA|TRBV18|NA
TGTGCCAGCTCACCACAAACAGGGCACAGCAATCAGCCCCAGCATTTT
CASSPQTGHSNQPQHF
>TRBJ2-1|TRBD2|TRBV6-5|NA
TGTGCCAGCAGTTATGGGCTAGCGGGGGGATACAATGAGCAGTTCTTC
CASSYGLAGGYNEQFF
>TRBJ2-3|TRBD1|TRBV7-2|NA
TGTGCCAGCAGCTTGGGACAGACTTCCACAGATACGCAGTATTTT
CASSLGQTSTDTQYF
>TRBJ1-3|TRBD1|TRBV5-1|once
TGCGCCAGCAGCTTGGGGGTTGGGACAGGGATCGGAAACACCATATATTTT
CASSLGVGTGIGNTIYF
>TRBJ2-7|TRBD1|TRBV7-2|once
TGTGCCAGCAGCCTTAAGTGGACAGGGGATTACTACGAGCAGTACTTC
CASSLKWTGDYYEQYF
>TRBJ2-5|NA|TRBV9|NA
TGTGCCAGCAGCTCCACCAGTTTGCGGGATGAGACCCAGTACTTC
CASSSTSLRDETQYF
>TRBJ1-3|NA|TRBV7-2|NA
TGTGCCAGCAGCTTATTCGGGGATCATGGTGGAAACACCATATATTTT
CASSLFGDHGGNTIYF
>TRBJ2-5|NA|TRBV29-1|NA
TGCAGCGTTGATTCCGGGCCCCAAGAGACCCAGTACTTC
CSVDSGPQETQYF
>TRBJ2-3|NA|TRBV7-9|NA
TGTGCCAGCAGCTTAGCGGCAAGCACAGATACGCAGTATTTT
CASSLAASTDTQYF
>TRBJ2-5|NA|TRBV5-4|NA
TGTGCCAGCAGCTTGGAAATTAGCGGAGCCCAAGAGACCCAGTACTTC
CASSLEISGAQETQYF
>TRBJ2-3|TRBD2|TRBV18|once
TGTGCCAGCTCACCGGCGACTAGCGGTTACACAGATACGCAGTATTTT
CASSPATSGYTDTQYF
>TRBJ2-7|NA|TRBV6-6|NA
TGTGCCAGCGGCGTGGGCTTTACCTACGAGCAGTACTTC
CASGVGFTYEQYF